This T cell receptor (beta chain) appears in the sequencing data of a study of blood T cell repertoires in COVID-19. CDR1 is SNHLY, CDR2 FYNNEI, per germline. CDR3 size: 14 residues. V dropped 8 bases and J dropped 3 bases, with 13 bases sitting between them. Method: immunoSEQ multiplex PCR; TCRdb's copy keeps in-frame clones and lacks some. The sample shows 200,000 to 250,000 clones, approximately 82% of them seen only once. The genes are TRBV2 and TRBJ2-2, with D tentatively TRBD2 (5 bases). The sample comprised peripheral blood. The TCR comes from a woman over 75 with acute or convalescent COVID-19. The CDR3: CASGILRDTGELFF. The CDR3 DNA reads TGTGCCAGCGGGATTCTGCGGGACACCGGGGAGCTGTTTTTT.